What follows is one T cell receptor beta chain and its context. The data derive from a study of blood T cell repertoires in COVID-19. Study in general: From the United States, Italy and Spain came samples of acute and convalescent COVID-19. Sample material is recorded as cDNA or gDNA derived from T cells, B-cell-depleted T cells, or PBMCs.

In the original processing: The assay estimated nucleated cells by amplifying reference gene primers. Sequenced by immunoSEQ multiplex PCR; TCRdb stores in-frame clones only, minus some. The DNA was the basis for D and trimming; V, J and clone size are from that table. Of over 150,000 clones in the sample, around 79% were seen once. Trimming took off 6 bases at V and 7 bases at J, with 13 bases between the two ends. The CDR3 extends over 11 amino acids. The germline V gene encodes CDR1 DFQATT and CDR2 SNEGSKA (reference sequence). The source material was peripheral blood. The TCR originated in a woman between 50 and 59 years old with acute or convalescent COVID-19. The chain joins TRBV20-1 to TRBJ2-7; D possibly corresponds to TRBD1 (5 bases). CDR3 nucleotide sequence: TGCAGTGCCTTGGGGCAGATAGAGCAGTACTTC. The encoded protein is CSALGQIEQYF.